This T cell receptor (beta chain) was recorded in a study of radiotherapy plus CTLA-4 blockade in lung cancer. Study background: Among patients, more than 15% showed objective responses, and 31% had disease control.

There are 16 residues in the CDR3. The ends lost 0 bases at V and 0 bases at J; junction bases unmatched: 5. Germline V CDR1 and CDR2: SQVTM, ANQGSEA. About this clone: Its antigen remains unknown.

The protocol was immunoSEQ multiplex PCR, while the TCRdb copy is restricted to in-frame clones and leaves out a portion. The repertoire holds approximately 80,000 clones, with around 76% as singletons. Study-wide results and limits: Reports state that early shifts in blood T cell clones, with interferon-beta, best predicted response. Blood saw expansion of tumor-derived TCR clones after radiotherapy plus ipilimumab.

Focal radiation was given together with CTLA-4 blockade (ipilimumab) to patients with chemo-refractory metastatic non-small-cell lung cancer. This sequence originates from a human donor with non-small cell lung cancer whose response to radiotherapy plus ipilimumab could not be evaluated. Some clones in this sample may be carry-over from other donors' samples. This specimen consisted of peripheral blood, obtained from a patient treated with radiotherapy plus ipilimumab. The chain recombines TRBV29-1 with TRBJ1-1; TRBD1 aligns across 9 bases. CDR3 amino acids: CSVEEGDRVMNTEAFF. In nucleotides, the CDR3 is TGCAGCGTTGAAGAAGGGGACAGGGTAATGAACACTGAAGCTTTCTTT.